The following is a TCR beta chain sequence with its context. The data were taken from a study of shared clonotypes between healthy human individuals. Across the whole study: For every donor, three CD4 naive, three CD4 memory, two CD8 naive and one CD8 memory plates were used.

The V end was cut by 3 bases, the J end by 9 bases, with 6 bases between. The germline V gene has CDR1 MNHNS and CDR2 SASEGT. The CDR3 runs 12 residues. TCRdb's table, derived via immunoSEQ multiplex PCR, lists solely in-frame clones and lacks some. The data hold about 320,000 clones, with around nine tenths observed a single time. The chain combines TRBV6-1 with TRBJ1-6; D is undetermined. The sequencing sample was made of memory CD8+ T cells sorted from blood. The subset was: CD45RO+ cells pooled with CCR7-negative TemRA cells. This TCR derives from a man aged 18 to 30 in good health. The CDR3 DNA follows: TGTGCCAGCAGTGAGCTACCTTCACCCCTCCACTTT. It codes for CASSELPSPLHF.